The clone carrying this T cell receptor beta chain was seen a single time. This entry is derived from a study of blood T cell repertoires in COVID-19. On the study more broadly: The United States, Italy and Spain supplied acute and convalescent COVID-19 samples. PBMCs, B-cell-depleted T cells, or T cells provided the cDNA or gDNA that made up the material.

The V and J ends lost 7 bases and 0 bases respectively, with 16 bases between them. Germline assignment: CDR1 LNHDA and CDR2 SQIVND (reference sequence). This CDR3 has 16 amino acids. Per the original data handling: Reference gene primer amplification in the assay estimated nucleated cell counts. Using immunoSEQ multiplex PCR, the repertoire was profiled, and TCRdb retains in-frame clones only, with some absent. V and J calls and clone size are given by that table; D and trimming were obtained from the DNA. The data show about 15,000 clones, with around 73% seen just once and approximately 22% held by the top ten.

The receptor's source is a man aged 60 to 69 with active or convalescent COVID-19. The chain has TRBV19 and TRBJ2-1; D possibly corresponds to TRBD1 (5 bases). Input material: peripheral blood. DNA for the CDR3: TGTGCCAGTACAGGGTTATCCCTTGGCTCCTACAATGAGCAGTTCTTC. It yields the protein CASTGLSLGSYNEQFF.